Listed here are 5 T cell receptor beta chains from one sample, sequenced in a study of T cell changes during pregnancy in multiple sclerosis. Sequencing used immunoSEQ multiplex PCR; TCRdb keeps in-frame clones, though not all of them. The sample consists of 61,000 or so clones, 85% to 95% of them appearing once. Material: CD4+ T cells from peripheral blood mononuclear cells, obtained before pregnancy. The receptors originated from a female donor with multiple sclerosis, enrolled in a pregnancy study.

The chain recombines TRBV6-5 with TRBJ2-7; D is undetermined. Germline CDR1 and CDR2: MNHEY and SVGAGI. V was pared by 0 bases and J by 0 bases, with 6 bases between. CDR3 size: 14 residues. The CDR3 coding sequence is TGTGCCAGCAGTTACTCGTACACCTCCTACGAGCAGTACTTC. Protein sequence: CASSYSYTSYEQYF.

The V call is TRBV25-1, the J call TRBJ1-1, with 9 bases matching TRBD1. Germline CDR1 reads MGHDK; CDR2 reads SYGVNS. V shed 3 bases, J shed 0 bases, and the junction held 2 bases outside the gene matches. The CDR3 contains 15 residues. CDR3 sequence: CASSDRDRVNTEAFF. The DNA of the CDR3 is TGTGCCAGCAGTGACCGGGACAGGGTGAACACTGAAGCTTTCTTT.

The chain uses TRBV7-9 and TRBJ2-7, with TRBD1 identical over 9 bases. Germline-derived CDR1 and CDR2 are SEHNR and FQNEAQ (reference sequence). The V and J ends lost 7 bases and 4 bases, in that order; junction bases with no gene match: 11. CDR3 length equals 15 residues. CDR3 coding DNA: TGTGCCAGCACCTCAACAGAAGGGACAGGGTACGAGCAGTACTTC. Its protein is CASTSTEGTGYEQYF.

The count of this clone is one. The rearrangement joins TRBV7-2 to TRBJ2-7, with D possibly being TRBD2 (5 bases). V lost 5 bases to trimming and J lost 2 bases, with 16 bases between them. CDR3 length: 15 amino acids. The germline gives CDR1 SGHTA, CDR2 FQGNSA. The CDR3 DNA is TGTGCCAGCAGCGCTACCCCCGGGGTAACCTACGAGCAGTACTTC. It translates to CASSATPGVTYEQYF.

The V call is TRBV7-9, the J call TRBJ2-7; no firm D call. Germline loops: CDR1 SEHNR, CDR2 FQNEAQ (reference sequence). The CDR3 runs to 12 residues. The V end was cut by 1 base, the J end by 3 bases, with 4 bases between. CDR3 region: CASSLERYEQYF. CDR3 nucleotide sequence: TGTGCCAGCAGCTTAGAGCGCTACGAGCAGTACTTC.